The sequence of this TCR beta chain was determined in a study of T-cell memory formation after mild COVID-19. Study-level findings and limits: The finding that pre-infection memory included some responding clones suggested that cross-reactive memory joined. Later expanders leaned CD4+, whereas clones that contracted between day 15 and 85 were balanced CD4/CD8.

TCRdb used MiXCR to reprocess the 5' RACE reads, holding one entry per CDR3 protein. The table includes 300,000 to 350,000 distinct CDR3 sequences, approximately 12% detected once. This CDR3 is built from 15 residues. Trimming left V 4 bases short and J 6 bases short, with 18 bases between. Per the germline V gene, CDR1 is SGHVS and CDR2 is FNYEAQ. Comment on this clonotype: The antigen is unknown.

The TCR sequence derives from a man aged 18 to 29 who had mild COVID-19 (a few samples of this study predate the infection). Cell type and time point are not known. Sequences were obtained from PBMCs or a T cell subset sorted from them (not recorded which). The chain is built from TRBV7-6 and TRBJ1-1; D call uncertain. CDR3 amino acids: CASSSWTRGSPEAFF. DNA for the CDR3: TGTGCCAGCAGCTCATGGACGCGGGGATCCCCTGAAGCTTTCTTT.